Shown below are 8 T cell receptor beta chains from a single sample sequenced in a study of blood T cell repertoires in COVID-19. Here immunoSEQ multiplex PCR was the method, and the copy in TCRdb shows in-frame clones only, minus some. The sample holds tens of thousands of clones, over 75% seen once. Sequencing was done on a sample of peripheral blood. All receptors come from an elderly woman with active or convalescent COVID-19.

V and J are TRBV19 and TRBJ1-2; 9 positions agree with TRBD1. This CDR3 region has 14 residues. Looked up from germline, CDR1 is LNHDA and CDR2 is SQIVND (reference sequence). V was clipped by 3 bases and J by 8 bases; unmatched bases: 7. The CDR3 DNA is TGTGCCAGTAGTATTCCTCGGACAGGGGTAGGCTACACCTTC. This codes for CASSIPRTGVGYTF. The complete variable domain, with remaining parts taken from reference TRBV19 and TRBJ1-2, reads DGGITQSPKYLFRKEGQNVTLSCEQNLNHDAMYWYRQDPGQGLRLIYYSQIVNDFQKGDIAEGYSVSREKKESFPLTVTSAQKNPTAFYLCASSIPRTGVGYTFGSGTRLTVV.

The chain carries TRBV12-5 and TRBJ1-5, with D unclear. The CDR3 has 15 residues. Deletions cut 3 bases from V and 4 bases from J, with 13 bases between. The V gene's germline CDR1 is LGHNT and CDR2 FRNRAP. CDR3 sequence reads: CASGFPWPKNQPQHF. The DNA for the CDR3 is TGTGCTAGTGGTTTCCCCTGGCCAAAAAATCAGCCCCAGCATTTT.

Written as DNA, the CDR3 is TGTGCCAGCAGCTTAGATCTTTATCAGTACTTC. Protein product: CASSLDLYQYF. This chain joins TRBV7-2 and TRBJ2-7; no firm D call. Between the trimmed V and J ends, which lost 1 base and 10 bases, there was a span of 8 bases. The CDR3 totals 11 residues. Germline CDR1 is SGHTA and CDR2 is FQGNSA.

The chain links TRBV29-1 to TRBJ2-1; 9 bases fit TRBD2. CDR1 is SQVTM and CDR2 is ANQGSEA in the germline V gene. The V gene end was trimmed by 0 bases and the J gene end by 14 bases; junction bases not matched to a gene: 8. The CDR3 is 13 residues long. CDR3 amino acids: CSVEEEASGIEFF. The CDR3 DNA sequence: TGCAGCGTTGAAGAGGAGGCTAGCGGGATTGAGTTCTTC.

The CDR3 sequence: CASSTGTSGGDSEQYF. The CDR3 DNA reads as TGTGCCAGCAGCACAGGGACTAGCGGGGGGGATAGCGAGCAGTACTTC. The rearrangement joins TRBV5-4 to TRBJ2-7, with 16 bases aligning to TRBD2. The V gene end was trimmed by 4 bases and the J gene end by 6 bases; junction bases not matched to a gene: 7. The CDR3 covers 16 residues. Germline V lookup: CDR1 SGHNT, CDR2 YYREEE (reference sequence).

V usage is TRBV19 and J usage is TRBJ1-6; 7 nucleotides line up with TRBD1. After removal of 3 bases from V and 7 bases from J, the junction contained 6 bases not matched to a gene. The CDR3 covers 15 residues. The germline CDR1 and CDR2 sequences are LNHDA and SQIVND (reference sequence). DNA for the CDR3: TGTGCCAGTAGTATGGAGACAGGGAGGAATTCACCCCTCCACTTT. Protein product: CASSMETGRNSPLHF.

This chain joins TRBV24-1 and TRBJ2-2; maybe TRBD2 (5 bases). Germline V gives CDR1 KGHDR, CDR2 SFDVKD. The ends were cut back, 8 bases at V and 6 bases at J, with 6 bases in the middle. The CDR3 totals 11 residues. As DNA, the CDR3 is TGTGCCACCAACGGGGCCGGGGAGCTGTTTTTT. The encoded protein is CATNGAGELFF.

The chain employs TRBV5-6 and TRBJ2-1; 8 nucleotides align to TRBD2. The CDR3 extends over 16 amino acids. Germline V gene sequence: CDR1 SGHDT, CDR2 YYEEEE. The junction had 8 bases not matched to a gene; V was cut back by 1 base and J by 5 bases. The CDR3 loop is CASSLSPSGSDNEQFF. CDR3 DNA sequence: TGTGCCAGCAGCTTGTCTCCGAGCGGGAGTGACAATGAGCAGTTCTTC. Filled out from reference TRBV5-6 and TRBJ2-1, the complete variable domain reads DAGVTQSPTHLIKTRGQQVTLRCSPKSGHDTVSWYQQALGQGPQFIFQYYEEEERQRGNFPDRFSGHQFPNYSSELNVNALLLGDSALYLCASSLSPSGSDNEQFFGPGTRLTVL.